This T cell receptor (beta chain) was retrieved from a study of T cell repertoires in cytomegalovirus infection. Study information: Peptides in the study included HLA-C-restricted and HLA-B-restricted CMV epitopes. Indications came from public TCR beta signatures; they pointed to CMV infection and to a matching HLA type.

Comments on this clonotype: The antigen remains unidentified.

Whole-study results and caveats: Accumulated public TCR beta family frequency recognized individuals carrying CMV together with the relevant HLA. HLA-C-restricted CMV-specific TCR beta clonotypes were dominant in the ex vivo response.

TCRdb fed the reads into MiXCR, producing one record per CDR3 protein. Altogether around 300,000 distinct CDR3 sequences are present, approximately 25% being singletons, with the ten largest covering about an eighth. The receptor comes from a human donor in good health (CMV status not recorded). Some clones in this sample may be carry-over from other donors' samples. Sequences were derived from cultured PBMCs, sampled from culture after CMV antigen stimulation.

As DNA, the CDR3 is TGCGCCAGCACAGATGGGCGGGAGGGCCTCTCCTACAATGAGCAGTTCTTC. It is translated as CASTDGREGLSYNEQFF. The chain has TRBV5-1 and TRBJ2-1; TRBD2 matches at 9 bases. Germline CDR1 reads SGHRS; CDR2 reads YFSETQ. V shed 6 bases, J shed 0 bases, and the junction held 10 bases outside the gene matches. This CDR3 has 17 residues.